These T cell receptor beta chains were read from a single sample in a study of vaccination effects on CD4 cells after COVID-19. The method was immunoSEQ multiplex PCR; TCRdb's version includes in-frame clones alone and lacks a portion of them. The sample lists more than 35,000 clones; 55% to 80% were seen once. Antigens for these TCRs are unknown. The sample was CD4+ T cells from PBMCs cultured without peptide, taken before COVID-19 vaccination. These receptors all stem from a human donor who received a COVID-19 vaccine. The CDR3 runs from the conserved cysteine through the conserved F or W. D genes are given only for firm matches. Clone size is stated in some rows and not others, as once, few, many or a class when expanded.

NA	TRBV5-1	NA	14	TRBJ2-7	TGCGCCAGCAGCTTGGACGGGGGTGGCTACGAGCAGTACTTC	CASSLDGGGYEQYF
NA	TRBV5-1	NA	15	TRBJ2-2	TGCGCCAGCAGCTATCGCAGGACGGGCACCGGGGAGCTGTTTTTT	CASSYRRTGTGELFF
NA	TRBV2	TRBD2	14	TRBJ2-7	TGTGCCAGCAGCGGGACGGGGGGGAATTGGAGGCAGTACTTC	CASSGTGGNWRQYF
NA	TRBV5-8	NA	15	TRBJ1-1	TGTGCCAGCAGCTTGGGTCTGCAGGGAAGGACTGAAGCTTTCTTT	CASSLGLQGRTEAFF
NA	TRBV27	TRBD1	16	TRBJ2-1	TGTGCCAGCAGTTTATCGTCGCAGGGGGCGCGGAATGAGCAGTTCTTC	CASSLSSQGARNEQFF
NA	TRBV5-4	TRBD1	14	TRBJ2-5	TGTGCCAGCAGCTGGGGCAGGGGGCACGAGACCCAGTACTTC	CASSWGRGHETQYF
few	TRBV30	NA	16	TRBJ1-5	TGTGCCTGGAGTGTACGGGCGGGGGATAGCAATCAGCCCCAGCATTTT	CAWSVRAGDSNQPQHF
NA	TRBV7-9	NA	13	TRBJ2-5	TGTGCCAGCAGCCTTCCTCCTCAAGAGACCCAGTACTTC	CASSLPPQETQYF
NA	TRBV11-2	NA	13	TRBJ1-1	TGTGCCAGCAGCTTCACCCTATTACATGAAGCTTTCTTT	CASSFTLLHEAFF
NA	TRBV11-3	TRBD1	19	TRBJ2-1	TGTGCCAGCAGCTTAGGGGACAGGTATGCCCGGGACGGAGACAATGAGCAGTTCTTC	CASSLGDRYARDGDNEQFF
few	TRBV27	NA	12	TRBJ2-2	TGTGCCAGCAGTTTCTGGACCGGGGAGCTGTTTTTT	CASSFWTGELFF
NA	TRBV19	NA	14	TRBJ1-2	TGTGCCAGTAGTATAGTGAAGGGTTTCTATGGCTACACCTTC	CASSIVKGFYGYTF
NA	TRBV5-1	NA	15	TRBJ2-3	TGCGCCAGCAGCTCGGGTAGCGGAACCACAGATACGCAGTATTTT	CASSSGSGTTDTQYF
NA	TRBV20-1	TRBD2	17	TRBJ2-1	TGCAGTGCTAGTTGGGCGGGAGGGTCAGAATCCTACAATGAGCAGTTCTTC	CSASWAGGSESYNEQFF
NA	TRBV5-4	TRBD1	15	TRBJ1-2	TGTGCCAGCAGCTCTTGGACAGGGGCCAACTATGGCTACACCTTC	CASSSWTGANYGYTF
few	TRBV5-4	NA	15	TRBJ2-2	TGTGCCAGCAGCCCGCGAGGGGCGAACACCGGGGAGCTGTTTTTT	CASSPRGANTGELFF
few	TRBV19	NA	11	TRBJ1-2	TGTGCCAGTTTCAGGAACTATGGCTACACCTTC	CASFRNYGYTF
NA	TRBV4-2	NA	11	TRBJ2-3	TGTGCCAGCAGAAACACAGATACGCAGTATTTT	CASRNTDTQYF
NA	TRBV19	TRBD1	13	TRBJ1-2	TGTGCCAGTAGAGATCGACAGGGCTATGGCTACACCTTC	CASRDRQGYGYTF
NA	TRBV3-1/TRBV3-2	NA	15	TRBJ2-7	TGTGCCAGCAGTGATCCGGGACGTGTAATGAACGAGCAGTACTTC	CASSDPGRVMNEQYF
NA	TRBV7-9	TRBD1	13	TRBJ2-1	TGTGCCAGCATTGACAGGGGGGCAAATGAGCAGTTCTTC	CASIDRGANEQFF
once	TRBV5-1	NA	13	TRBJ2-1	TGCGCCAGCAGCTCGGACCTAGGGGATGAGCAGTTCTTC	CASSSDLGDEQFF
few	TRBV6-5	TRBD2	14	TRBJ2-7	TGTGCCAGCAGTCTAGCGGGACTATCCTACGAGCAGTACTTC	CASSLAGLSYEQYF
NA	TRBV2	NA	15	TRBJ2-2	TGTGCCAGCAGTGACCCAGGACCGAACACCGGGGAGCTGTTTTTT	CASSDPGPNTGELFF
once	TRBV6-1	NA	12	TRBJ2-3	TGTGCCAGCAGTGAGGGCACAGATACGCAGTATTTT	CASSEGTDTQYF
NA	TRBV5-4	TRBD2	15	TRBJ2-1	TGTGCCAGCAGCCGGACTAGCGGATCCTACAATGAGCAGTTCTTC	CASSRTSGSYNEQFF
NA	TRBV5-6	NA	13	TRBJ2-3	TGTGCCAGCAGCTCACTTGGCTCAGATACGCAGTATTTT	CASSSLGSDTQYF
NA	TRBV6-5	TRBD1	12	TRBJ1-1	TGTGCCAGTGGACAGGGGTACACTGAAGCTTTCTTT	CASGQGYTEAFF
NA	TRBV6-5	NA	14	TRBJ2-1	TGTGCCAGCAGATCAATAAGCTCCTACAATGAGCAGTTCTTC	CASRSISSYNEQFF
NA	TRBV7-8	NA	15	TRBJ1-2	TGTGCCAGCAGCTTAGAGGGAGGCCGAAACTATGGCTACACCTTC	CASSLEGGRNYGYTF
NA	TRBV7-9	NA	14	TRBJ1-4	TGTGCCAGCAGCTTCTACAGGAACAATGAAAAACTGTTTTTT	CASSFYRNNEKLFF
NA	TRBV19	TRBD1	15	TRBJ2-3	TGTGCCAGTAGTAATGGACAGGGGGTTTCAGATACGCAGTATTTT	CASSNGQGVSDTQYF
NA	TRBV5-1	NA	14	TRBJ2-7	TGCGCCAGCATGGGAGCCGGGCAGCTTAGCGAGCAGTACTTC	CASMGAGQLSEQYF
NA	TRBV18	NA	15	TRBJ1-5	TGTGCCAGCTCAGGGGACTCCCTCTCCAATCAGCCCCAGCATTTT	CASSGDSLSNQPQHF